The present entry profiles one T cell receptor beta chain with its context. Antigen: not known. The study enrolled healthy HIV-negative adults without recent acute infections or vaccinations as donors. Within Nashville, Tennessee resided all donors, each a Caucasian adult. The sample is drawn from a study of shared clonotypes between healthy human individuals. Study-wide results and caveats: Several donors showed sharing of approximately 5% of naive CD4 clonotypes.

V was clipped by 3 bases and J by 4 bases, with 13 bases between them. The CDR3 has 15 residues. CDR1 is MNHEY, CDR2 SMNVEV, per germline (reference sequence). Data came from immunoSEQ multiplex PCR; TCRdb stores just in-frame clones and leaves some out. Found here are approximately 2.4 million clones, approximately 94% of them singletons; the top ten hold about 0.13%. The V and J genes are TRBV27 and TRBJ1-5; a weak D match, TRBD1 (5 bases). The receptor comes from a man younger than 35 in good health. The sample taken for sequencing was naive CD4+ T cells sorted from blood. The subset denotes: CD45RA+ positively selected. DNA of the CDR3: TGTGCCAGCAGTTTCGAGGCAGGGTTTAATCAGCCCCAGCATTTT. Translation gives CASSFEAGFNQPQHF.